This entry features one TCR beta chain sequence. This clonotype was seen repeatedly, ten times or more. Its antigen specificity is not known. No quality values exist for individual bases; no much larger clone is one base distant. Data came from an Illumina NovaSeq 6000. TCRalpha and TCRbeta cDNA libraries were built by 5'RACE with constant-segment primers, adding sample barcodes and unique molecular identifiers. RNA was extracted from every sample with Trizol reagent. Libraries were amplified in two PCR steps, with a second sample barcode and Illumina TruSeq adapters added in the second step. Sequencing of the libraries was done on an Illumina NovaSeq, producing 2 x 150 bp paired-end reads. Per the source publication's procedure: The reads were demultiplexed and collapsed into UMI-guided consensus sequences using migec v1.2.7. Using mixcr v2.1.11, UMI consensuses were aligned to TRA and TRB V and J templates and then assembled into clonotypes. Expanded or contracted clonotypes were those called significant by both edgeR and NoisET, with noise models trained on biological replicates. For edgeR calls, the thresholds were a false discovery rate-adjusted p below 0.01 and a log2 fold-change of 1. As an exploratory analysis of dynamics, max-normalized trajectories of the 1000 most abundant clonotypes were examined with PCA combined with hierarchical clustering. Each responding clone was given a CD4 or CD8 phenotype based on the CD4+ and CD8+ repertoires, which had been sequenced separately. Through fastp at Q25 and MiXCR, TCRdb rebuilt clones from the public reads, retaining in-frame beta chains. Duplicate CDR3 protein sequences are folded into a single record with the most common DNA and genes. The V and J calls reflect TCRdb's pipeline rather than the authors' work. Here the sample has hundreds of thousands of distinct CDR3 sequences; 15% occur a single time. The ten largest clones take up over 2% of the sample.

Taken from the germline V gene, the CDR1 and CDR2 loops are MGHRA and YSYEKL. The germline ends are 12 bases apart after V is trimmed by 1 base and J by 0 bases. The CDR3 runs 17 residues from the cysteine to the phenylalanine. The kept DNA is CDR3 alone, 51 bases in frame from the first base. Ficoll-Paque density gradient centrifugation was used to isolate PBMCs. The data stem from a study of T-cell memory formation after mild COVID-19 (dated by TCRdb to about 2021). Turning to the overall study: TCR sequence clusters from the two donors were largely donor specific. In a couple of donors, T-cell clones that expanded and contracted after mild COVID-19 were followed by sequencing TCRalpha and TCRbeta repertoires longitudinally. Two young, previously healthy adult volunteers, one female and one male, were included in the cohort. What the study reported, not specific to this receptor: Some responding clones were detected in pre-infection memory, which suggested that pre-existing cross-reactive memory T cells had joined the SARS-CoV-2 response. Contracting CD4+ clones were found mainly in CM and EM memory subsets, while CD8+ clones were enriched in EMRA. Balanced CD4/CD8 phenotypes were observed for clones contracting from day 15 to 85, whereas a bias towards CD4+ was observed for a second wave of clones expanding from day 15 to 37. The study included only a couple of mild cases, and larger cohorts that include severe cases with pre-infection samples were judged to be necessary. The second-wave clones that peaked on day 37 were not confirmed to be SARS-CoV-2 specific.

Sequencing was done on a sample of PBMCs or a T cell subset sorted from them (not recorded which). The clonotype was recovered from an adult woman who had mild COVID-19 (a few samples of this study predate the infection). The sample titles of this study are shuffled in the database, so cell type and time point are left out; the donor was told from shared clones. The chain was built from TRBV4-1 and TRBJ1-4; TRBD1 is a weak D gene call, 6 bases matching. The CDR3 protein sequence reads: CASSQAPHRATNEKLFF. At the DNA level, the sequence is TGCGCCAGCAGCCAAGCCCCACACAGGGCAACTAATGAAAAACTGTTTTTT.